The clone carrying this TCR beta chain was counted a few times. As yet, its antigen is unknown. Expressed TCRB transcripts were sequenced after all isolated RNA was converted to cDNA. The assay was immunoSEQ multiplex PCR, and TCRdb's table has in-frame clones only and misses some. The repertoire holds about 150,000 clones, with 6.5% to 9.5% as singletons. Sorting of CD4+ naive, central memory, regulatory and stem cell-like memory cells was performed via CD45RO/CCR7/CD25/CD127/CD95/CD27. V was cut by 3 bases and J by 8 bases, with 22 bases left in between. This CDR3 region has 16 residues. Germline loops: CDR1 SGHDN, CDR2 FVKESK. This sample was taken from a study of beta chain features in type 1 diabetes. Study findings and constraints: Across all four CD4+ subsets, people with type 1 diabetes showed modestly shorter TCRB CDR3s. Possibly, sequencing cDNA over-represented cells that had high TCR expression levels. It was not settled here whether HLA type affects TCRB rearrangement.

V and J are TRBV14 and TRBJ1-2, with D perhaps matching TRBD1 (6 bases). The sequenced material came from central memory CD4+ T cells from blood. The source is a woman in her thirties or forties with type 1 diabetes. In DNA form, the CDR3 reads TGTGCCAGCAGCCACCGCGGACAGAATACCTTAGGAGGCTACACCTTC. Its translation is CASSHRGQNTLGGYTF.